Listed below are T cell receptor beta chains from one sample, sequenced in a study of blood T cell repertoires in COVID-19. TCRdb keeps only in-frame clones here, not all; method: immunoSEQ multiplex PCR. The table lists 150,000 to 200,000 clones, 70% to 90% of them singletons, with more than 2% in the top ten. The sequencing input was peripheral blood. These receptors originate from a man over 45 who had recovered from COVID-19. Each CDR3 is given with its conserved first and last residue. The order of the fields is clone size, J gene, D gene, V gene, CDR3 protein, CDR3 DNA. D genes are given only for firm matches. Some rows have no size entry. The others give once, few or many, or a class for an expanded clone.

.	TRBJ2-1	TRBD1	TRBV5-1	CASSPGQGYNEQFF	TGCGCCAGCAGCCCTGGACAGGGCTACAATGAGCAGTTCTTC
.	TRBJ1-2	TRBD1	TRBV20-1	CSASLGQGSIGYTF	TGCAGTGCTAGTCTCGGACAGGGCTCCATTGGCTACACCTTC
few	TRBJ1-1	.	TRBV5-1	CASSLGQGFTEAFF	TGCGCCAGCAGCTTAGGGCAGGGCTTCACTGAAGCTTTCTTT
.	TRBJ2-7	.	TRBV29-1	CSVRGGPNYEQYF	TGCAGCGTTCGAGGAGGACCCAACTACGAGCAGTACTTC
.	TRBJ2-7	TRBD2	TRBV7-2	CASSLTSGDSEQYF	TGTGCCAGCAGCCTCACTAGCGGGGACTCCGAGCAGTACTTC
once	TRBJ2-3	TRBD2	TRBV19	CASTRGGGLSTDTQYF	TGTGCCAGTACCCGCGGGGGGGGACTTAGCACAGATACGCAGTATTTT
.	TRBJ1-6	.	TRBV6-1	CASSELGQGRSPLHF	TGTGCCAGCAGTGAACTCGGGCAGGGTCGATCACCCCTCCACTTT
.	TRBJ1-6	.	TRBV23-1	CASSQSGQGTGGLHF	TGCGCCAGCAGTCAATCTGGCCAGGGGACGGGGGGCCTCCACTTT
.	TRBJ1-4	.	TRBV15	CATSRDGQLHNEKLFF	TGTGCCACCAGCAGAGACGGACAGCTCCATAATGAAAAACTGTTTTTT
.	TRBJ2-7	TRBD1	TRBV30	CAWTPGGREQYF	TGTGCCTGGACTCCAGGGGGTCGAGAGCAGTACTTC
once	TRBJ1-2	TRBD1	TRBV27	CASGAGTGHGYTF	TGTGCCAGCGGTGCCGGGACAGGGCATGGCTACACCTTC
.	TRBJ1-5	.	TRBV28	CASSLVSREAQPQHF	TGTGCCAGCAGTTTAGTGTCCAGGGAGGCTCAGCCCCAGCATTTT
.	TRBJ2-5	.	TRBV29-1	CSGVQGSGSETQYF	TGCAGCGGTGTACAAGGGTCGGGGTCGGAGACCCAGTACTTC
.	TRBJ1-1	TRBD1	TRBV7-2	CASSHVYRGTEAFF	TGTGCCAGCAGCCATGTGTACAGGGGCACTGAAGCTTTCTTT
.	TRBJ1-6	TRBD1	TRBV25-1	CASRSGTGVQDSPLHF	TGTGCCAGCAGATCCGGGACAGGGGTCCAGGATTCACCCCTCCACTTT
.	TRBJ2-1	.	TRBV29-1	CSVDWGLGQFF	TGCAGCGTTGATTGGGGGCTGGGGCAGTTCTTC
.	TRBJ2-7	.	TRBV28	CASSLYSSYEQYF	TGTGCCAGCAGTTTGTACAGCTCCTACGAGCAGTACTTC
.	TRBJ1-4	.	TRBV4-2	CASSQARLGNEKLFF	TGTGCCAGCAGCCAAGCTCGCCTCGGGAATGAAAAACTGTTTTTT
few	TRBJ1-3	.	TRBV19	CAGQRSRSGNTIYF	TGTGCCGGCCAGCGGTCCCGCTCTGGAAACACCATATATTTT
.	TRBJ2-7	TRBD2	TRBV7-2	CAQAGTSTYEQYF	TGTGCCCAAGCCGGGACTAGCACCTACGAGCAGTACTTC
few	TRBJ1-3	.	TRBV12-3/TRBV12-4	CASSSGVGNTIYF	TGTGCCAGCAGCTCAGGGGTAGGAAACACCATATATTTT
few	TRBJ2-1	TRBD2	TRBV7-8	CASSSPMLGLAKGEQFF	TGTGCCAGCAGCTCTCCTATGTTAGGACTAGCGAAGGGGGAGCAGTTCTTC
.	TRBJ2-3	.	TRBV5-1	CASNQDSTSTDTQYF	TGCGCCAGCAACCAGGACAGTACTAGCACAGATACGCAGTATTTT
.	TRBJ1-2	.	TRBV27	CASSLSRGGDGYTF	TGTGCCAGCAGTTTGAGTCGCGGGGGGGATGGCTACACCTTC
.	TRBJ2-2	.	TRBV5-5	CASSPRIAGRPGELFF	TGTGCCAGCAGCCCTCGAATTGCAGGGCGTCCCGGGGAGCTGTTTTTT
once	TRBJ1-5	.	TRBV21-1	CASTGGGNQPQHF	TGTGCCAGCACAGGGGGCGGGAATCAGCCCCAGCATTTT
.	TRBJ1-2	.	TRBV5-6	CASSLLTNYGYTF	TGTGCCAGCAGCTTGTTAACTAACTATGGCTACACCTTC
.	TRBJ1-1	.	TRBV4-1	CASSHEGTGRTEAFF	TGCGCCAGCAGCCATGAGGGGACTGGAAGGACTGAAGCTTTCTTT
.	TRBJ1-5	TRBD1	TRBV28	CASSLPGQAPGKPQHF	TGTGCCAGCAGCCTCCCCGGACAGGCCCCAGGGAAGCCCCAGCATTTT
.	TRBJ1-5	.	TRBV7-2	CASTPQHLNSNQPQHF	TGTGCCAGCACCCCTCAACACCTTAATAGCAATCAGCCCCAGCATTTT
once	TRBJ2-3	TRBD2	TRBV5-1	CASRASGSFTDTQYF	TGCGCCAGCAGAGCTAGCGGTTCTTTCACAGATACGCAGTATTTT
.	TRBJ2-1	.	TRBV5-5	CASSFRDLRDNEQFF	TGTGCCAGCAGCTTCAGGGATCTCAGAGACAATGAGCAGTTCTTC
once	TRBJ2-2	TRBD1	TRBV5-1	CASRLPVTGEDRELFF	TGCGCCAGCAGACTCCCCGTGACAGGGGAAGATCGGGAGCTGTTTTTT
.	TRBJ2-7	.	TRBV11-2	CASSLDGGMTGEQYF	TGTGCCAGCAGCTTAGATGGCGGGATGACGGGCGAGCAGTACTTC
.	TRBJ2-3	TRBD2	TRBV9	CASSVGTSGNTDTQYF	TGTGCCAGCAGCGTAGGGACTAGCGGAAACACAGATACGCAGTATTTT
.	TRBJ1-2	TRBD1	TRBV29-1	CSVAGQELNVAYGYTF	TGCAGCGTTGCCGGACAGGAACTCAATGTTGCCTATGGCTACACCTTC
.	TRBJ2-4	TRBD1	TRBV10-1	CASVREAGGEGGKNIQYF	TGCGCCAGCGTCCGTGAGGCAGGGGGCGAGGGGGGCAAAAACATTCAGTACTTC
.	TRBJ1-4	.	TRBV29-1	CSVGQDGQKLFF	TGCAGCGTTGGACAGGATGGCCAAAAACTGTTTTTT
.	TRBJ2-5	TRBD1	TRBV6-6	CATKDRDQETQYF	TGTGCCACCAAAGACAGGGATCAAGAGACCCAGTACTTC
.	TRBJ2-2	.	TRBV7-2	CASSLADRGGGELFF	TGTGCCAGCAGCTTAGCTGATAGGGGCGGCGGGGAGCTGTTTTTT
.	TRBJ2-3	TRBD2	TRBV4-1	CASSPRASGGAGDTQYF	TGCGCCAGCAGCCCCCGGGCTAGCGGGGGGGCAGGTGATACGCAGTATTTT
.	TRBJ1-4	.	TRBV15	CATSREPQVVEKLFF	TGTGCCACCAGCAGAGAGCCACAGGTAGTTGAAAAACTGTTTTTT
many	TRBJ2-2	TRBD2	TRBV10-3	CAISVGSGKNTGELFF	TGTGCCATCAGTGTGGGTAGCGGGAAGAACACCGGGGAGCTGTTTTTT
.	TRBJ2-5	TRBD1	TRBV4-3	CASSQSTGGVETQYF	TGCGCCAGCAGCCAATCAACAGGGGGTGTGGAGACCCAGTACTTC
.	TRBJ2-2	.	TRBV5-1	CASSPGTLGELFF	TGCGCCAGCAGCCCCGGGACTCTTGGGGAGCTGTTTTTT
.	TRBJ2-6	.	TRBV5-4	CASSLGGPGGANVLTF	TGTGCCAGCAGCTTGGGCGGCCCGGGTGGGGCCAACGTCCTGACTTTC
.	TRBJ1-1	.	TRBV14	CASSQANRVYEAFF	TGTGCCAGCAGCCAAGCAAACAGAGTTTATGAAGCTTTCTTT
.	TRBJ1-6	.	TRBV3-1/TRBV3-2	CASSPSFRVNSPLHF	TGTGCCAGCAGCCCCAGTTTCAGGGTTAATTCACCCCTCCACTTT
.	TRBJ2-1	.	TRBV27	CASSLRGSREFF	TGTGCCAGCAGTTTACGAGGGTCAAGGGAGTTCTTC
.	TRBJ1-1	.	TRBV24-1	CATSEGGNTEAFF	TGTGCCACCAGTGAGGGGGGGAACACTGAAGCTTTCTTT
.	TRBJ2-7	TRBD1	TRBV10-3	CAISFPGQRPYEQYF	TGTGCCATCAGTTTTCCGGGACAGAGACCCTACGAGCAGTACTTC
.	TRBJ2-6	.	TRBV25-1	CASSVTGANVLTF	TGTGCCAGCTCGGTAACCGGGGCCAACGTCCTGACTTTC
.	TRBJ2-1	TRBD2	TRBV19	CASAGGLYNEQFF	TGTGCCAGTGCGGGAGGCCTTTACAATGAGCAGTTCTTC
.	TRBJ1-3	TRBD1	TRBV28	CASNDRATGNTIYF	TGTGCCAGCAACGACAGGGCGACTGGAAACACCATATATTTT